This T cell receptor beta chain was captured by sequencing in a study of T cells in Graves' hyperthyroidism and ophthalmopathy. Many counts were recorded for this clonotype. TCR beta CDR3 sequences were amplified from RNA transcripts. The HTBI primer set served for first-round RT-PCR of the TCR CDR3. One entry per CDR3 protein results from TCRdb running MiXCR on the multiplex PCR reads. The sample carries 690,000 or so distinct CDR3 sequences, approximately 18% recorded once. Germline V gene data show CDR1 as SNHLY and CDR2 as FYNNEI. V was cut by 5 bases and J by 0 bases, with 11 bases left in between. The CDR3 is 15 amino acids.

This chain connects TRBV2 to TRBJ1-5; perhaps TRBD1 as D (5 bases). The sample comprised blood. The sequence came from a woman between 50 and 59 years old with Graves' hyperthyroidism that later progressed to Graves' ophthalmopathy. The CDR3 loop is CASSRTDNSNQPQHF. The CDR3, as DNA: TGTGCCAGCAGTCGGACGGACAATAGCAATCAGCCCCAGCATTTT.